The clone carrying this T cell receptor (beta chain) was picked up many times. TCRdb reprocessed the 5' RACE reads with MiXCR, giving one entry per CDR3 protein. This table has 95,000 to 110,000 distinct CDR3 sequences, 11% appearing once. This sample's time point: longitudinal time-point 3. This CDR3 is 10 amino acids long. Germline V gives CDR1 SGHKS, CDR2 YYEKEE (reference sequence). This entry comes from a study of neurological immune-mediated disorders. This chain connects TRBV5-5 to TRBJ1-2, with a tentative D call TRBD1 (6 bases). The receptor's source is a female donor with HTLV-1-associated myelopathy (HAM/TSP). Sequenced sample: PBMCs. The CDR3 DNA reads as TGTCCCCGGCCCGGGGGCGTGGACACCTTC. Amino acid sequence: CPRPGGVDTF.